The clone carrying this T cell receptor beta chain was seen only a few times. These data originate in a study of cytomegalovirus exposure and HLA in healthy donors. CDR1 SNHLY and CDR2 FYNNEI come from the germline V gene. This CDR3 region has 14 residues. Trimming removed 6 bases from V and 1 base from J; junction bases left unmatched: 5. Vbeta (60) and Jbeta (13) primers were used in the PCR. Libraries were prepared by immunoSEQ multiplex PCR; TCRdb keeps only in-frame clonotypes and omits some of them. Of around 130,000 clones listed, under 85% were seen once; the top ten hold around 1.7%. The sample consisted of PBMCs. This TCR derives from a boy aged 5-17 years in good health and CMV-seronegative. The V and J genes are TRBV2 and TRBJ1-1, with 7 bases lining up with TRBD1. The CDR3 is CASRAGTANTEAFF. The CDR3 nucleotides read TGTGCCAGCAGAGCCGGGACAGCGAACACTGAAGCTTTCTTT.